This T cell receptor (beta chain) emerged from a study of CD8+ T cells in alopecia areata. General study findings and limits: Among the cells sequenced in scalp samples are also the resident alphabeta T cells of normal skin. Lesional scalp exceeded normal scalp in clonality, especially in alopecia totalis/universalis.

As the sequencing template, cDNA was produced by extracting RNA and reverse transcribing it. Measured with immunoSEQ multiplex PCR; TCRdb has only the in-frame clones, and not every one. The sample includes 90,000 to 150,000 clones, roughly 68% of them seen just once. Note on this clone: Its target is unknown.

The CDR3 extends over 12 amino acids. Looked up from germline, CDR1 is SGDLS and CDR2 is YYNGEE. Trimming cost V 2 bases and J 2 bases, with 4 bases left between them. Sequences were obtained from CD4+ T cells sorted from blood. The chain employs TRBV9 and TRBJ1-1, with D unresolved. This clonotype was obtained from a human donor in good health. The CDR3 protein is CASSVPNTEAFF. DNA of the CDR3: TGTGCCAGCAGCGTCCCTAACACTGAAGCTTTCTTT.